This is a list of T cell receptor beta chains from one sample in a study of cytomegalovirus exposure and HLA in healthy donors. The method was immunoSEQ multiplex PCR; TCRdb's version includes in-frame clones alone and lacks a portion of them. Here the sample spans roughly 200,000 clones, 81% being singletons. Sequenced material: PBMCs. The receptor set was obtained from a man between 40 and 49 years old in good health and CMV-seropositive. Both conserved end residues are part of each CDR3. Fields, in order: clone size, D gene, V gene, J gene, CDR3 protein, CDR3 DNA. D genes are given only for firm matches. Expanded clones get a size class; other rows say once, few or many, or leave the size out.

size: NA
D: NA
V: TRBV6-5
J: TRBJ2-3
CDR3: CASKGVTDTQYF
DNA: TGTGCCAGCAAGGGAGTGACAGATACGCAGTATTTT

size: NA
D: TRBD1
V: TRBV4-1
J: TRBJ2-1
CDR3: CASSQGAGGVRFYNEQFF
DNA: TGCGCCAGCAGCCAAGGGGCAGGGGGAGTTCGTTTCTACAATGAGCAGTTCTTC

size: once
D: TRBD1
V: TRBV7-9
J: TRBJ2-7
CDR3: CASSLDQGAQEYF
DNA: TGTGCCAGCAGCTTAGATCAGGGGGCCCAGGAGTACTTC

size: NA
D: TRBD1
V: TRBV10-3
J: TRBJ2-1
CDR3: CAISGQGAGNEQFF
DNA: TGTGCCATCAGTGGACAGGGGGCCGGGAATGAGCAGTTCTTC

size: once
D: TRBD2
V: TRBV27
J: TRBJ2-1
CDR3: CASIAGGRAYNEQFF
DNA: TGTGCCAGCATCGCGGGAGGGAGGGCCTACAATGAGCAGTTCTTC

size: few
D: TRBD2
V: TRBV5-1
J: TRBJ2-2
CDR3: CASSTGTSGRSGELFF
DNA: TGCGCCAGCAGCACGGGGACTAGCGGGAGGTCCGGGGAGCTGTTTTTT

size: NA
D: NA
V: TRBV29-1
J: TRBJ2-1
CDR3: CSVGSRGWGNEQFF
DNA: TGCAGCGTTGGCAGCCGGGGGTGGGGGAATGAGCAGTTCTTC

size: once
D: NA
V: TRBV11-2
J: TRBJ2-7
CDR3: CASSSNRGRGEQYF
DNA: TGTGCCAGCAGCTCAAACCGGGGCAGGGGCGAGCAGTACTTC

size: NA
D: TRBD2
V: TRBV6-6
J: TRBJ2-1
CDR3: CASSTTSGSSYNEQFF
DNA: TGTGCCAGCAGTACCACTAGCGGCAGCTCCTACAATGAGCAGTTCTTC

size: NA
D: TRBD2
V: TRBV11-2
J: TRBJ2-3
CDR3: CASSFSSGGATDTQYF
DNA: TGTGCCAGCAGCTTTTCTAGCGGGGGGGCGACAGATACGCAGTATTTT

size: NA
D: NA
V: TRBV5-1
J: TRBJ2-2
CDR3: CASSPSYTGELFF
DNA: TGCGCCAGCAGCCCTTCGTACACCGGGGAGCTGTTTTTT

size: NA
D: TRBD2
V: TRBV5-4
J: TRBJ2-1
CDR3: CASSLGLAGYNEQFF
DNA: TGTGCCAGCAGCTTGGGACTAGCGGGGTACAATGAGCAGTTCTTC

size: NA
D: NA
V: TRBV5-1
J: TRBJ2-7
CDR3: CASRGMGTFSYEQYF
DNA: TGCGCCAGCAGGGGGATGGGGACATTCTCCTACGAGCAGTACTTC

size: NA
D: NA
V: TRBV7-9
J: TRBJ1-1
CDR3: CASSWGGGNTEAFF
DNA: TGTGCCAGCAGCTGGGGCGGGGGGAACACTGAAGCTTTCTTT

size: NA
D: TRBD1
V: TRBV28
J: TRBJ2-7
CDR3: CASRTQGAVYEQYF
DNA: TGTGCCAGCAGGACACAGGGGGCGGTCTACGAGCAGTACTTC

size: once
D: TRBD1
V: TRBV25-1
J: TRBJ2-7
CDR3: CASSAAGTGSYEQYF
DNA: TGTGCCAGCAGTGCCGCCGGGACAGGGTCCTACGAGCAGTACTTC

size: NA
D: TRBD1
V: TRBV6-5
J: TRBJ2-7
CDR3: CASSYSRGHEQYF
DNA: TGTGCCAGCAGTTATTCCAGGGGGCACGAGCAGTACTTC

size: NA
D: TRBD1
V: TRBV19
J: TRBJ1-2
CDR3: CASSTDRGGYGYTF
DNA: TGTGCCAGTAGTACCGACAGGGGCGGCTATGGCTACACCTTC

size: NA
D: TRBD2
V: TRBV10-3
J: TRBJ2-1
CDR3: CATESSGSSYNEQFF
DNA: TGTGCCACCGAATCTAGCGGGAGCTCCTACAATGAGCAGTTCTTC

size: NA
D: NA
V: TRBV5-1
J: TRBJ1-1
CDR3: CASSLSGETEAFF
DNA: TGCGCCAGCAGCTTGAGCGGGGAAACTGAAGCTTTCTTT

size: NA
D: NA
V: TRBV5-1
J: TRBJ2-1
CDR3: CASSLFGGQYNEQFF
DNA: TGCGCCAGCAGCTTGTTCGGGGGGCAATACAATGAGCAGTTCTTC

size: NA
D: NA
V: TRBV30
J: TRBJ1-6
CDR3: CAWSVQGSSSYNSPLHF
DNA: TGTGCCTGGAGTGTACAGGGCAGCAGCTCCTATAATTCACCCCTCCACTTT

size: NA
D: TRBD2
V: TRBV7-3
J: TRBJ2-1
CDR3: CASSSLAGVSYNEQFF
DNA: TGTGCCAGCAGCTCACTAGCGGGAGTGTCTTACAATGAGCAGTTCTTC

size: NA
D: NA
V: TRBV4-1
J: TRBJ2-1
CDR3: CASSQDRGSYNEQFF
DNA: TGTGCCAGCAGTCAAGATCGGGGGTCCTACAATGAGCAGTTCTTC

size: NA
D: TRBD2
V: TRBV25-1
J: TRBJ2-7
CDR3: CASSLQGSGTYEQYF
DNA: TGTGCCAGCTCACTCCAAGGTAGCGGGACATACGAGCAGTACTTC

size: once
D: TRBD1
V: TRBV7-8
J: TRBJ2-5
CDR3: CASSEGQSRRETQYF
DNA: TGTGCCAGCAGCGAGGGACAGTCCCGGCGAGAGACCCAGTACTTC

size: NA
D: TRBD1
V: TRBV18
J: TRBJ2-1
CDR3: CASSPVGTDHNEQFF
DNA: TGTGCCAGCTCACCAGTGGGGACAGACCACAATGAGCAGTTCTTC

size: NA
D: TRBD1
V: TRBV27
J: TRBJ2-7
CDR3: CASRSLPGQGSYEQYF
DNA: TGTGCCAGCAGGTCCCTCCCGGGACAGGGTTCCTACGAGCAGTACTTC

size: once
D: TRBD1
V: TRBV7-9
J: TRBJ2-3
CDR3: CASSLDHRGGVTDTQYF
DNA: TGTGCCAGCAGCTTAGACCACAGGGGTGGGGTCACAGATACGCAGTATTTT

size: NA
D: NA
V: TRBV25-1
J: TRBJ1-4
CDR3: CASSEWGRTGKLFF
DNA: TGTGCCAGCAGTGAATGGGGCAGGACCGGGAAACTGTTTTTT

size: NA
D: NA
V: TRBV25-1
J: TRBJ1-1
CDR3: CASSAPQGTYTEAFF
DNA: TGTGCCAGCAGTGCTCCGCAGGGGACCTACACTGAAGCTTTCTTT

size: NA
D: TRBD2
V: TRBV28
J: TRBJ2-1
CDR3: CASSLYSSGSHNEQFF
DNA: TGTGCCAGCAGTTTATACTCTAGCGGGAGCCACAATGAGCAGTTCTTC

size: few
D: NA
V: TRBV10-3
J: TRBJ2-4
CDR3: CAISESIFNKNIQYF
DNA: TGTGCCATCAGTGAGTCAATTTTCAACAAAAACATTCAGTACTTC

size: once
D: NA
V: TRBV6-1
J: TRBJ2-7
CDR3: CASITTGGLHEQYF
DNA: TGTGCCAGCATTACTACCGGGGGACTCCACGAGCAGTACTTC

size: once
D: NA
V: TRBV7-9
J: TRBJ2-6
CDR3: CASTLAGGANVLTF
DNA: TGTGCCAGCACCTTAGCCGGGGGGGCCAACGTCCTGACTTTC

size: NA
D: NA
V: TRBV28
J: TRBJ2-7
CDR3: CASSLDSFPYEQYF
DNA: TGTGCCAGCAGTTTAGACAGTTTCCCCTACGAGCAGTACTTC